Below are 13 T cell receptor beta chains sequenced from a single sample in a study of breast tumors, draining lymph nodes, adjacent tissues (dated by TCRdb to 2016 to 2017). The library was generated by multiplex PCR. The sequencer was an Illumina HiSeq 2000. Through fastp at Q25 and MiXCR, TCRdb rebuilt clones from the public reads, retaining in-frame beta chains. Rows with a matching CDR3 protein are joined into one entry that keeps the most common DNA and genes. The sample table holds about 200,000 distinct CDR3 sequences, of which approximately 30% were seen once. The ten largest make up roughly 4% of the sample. Lymph node samples came from the axillary draining lymph nodes of breast cancer patients. Sequencing was performed on axillary lymph node tissue. Every receptor here comes from a female donor with breast cancer. Some clones in this sample may be carry-over from other donors' samples.

The chain recombines TRBV20-1 with TRBJ1-4; unclear D gene. The CDR3 loop spans 16 amino acids. The V end was cut by 4 bases, the J end by 5 bases, with 20 bases between. The germline CDR1 and CDR2 sequences are DFQATT and SNEGSKA (reference sequence). The CDR3 nucleotides read TGCAGTGCTACCTTTAGCGGGAGGGCCGTCAATGAAAAACTGTTTTTT. This translates into CSATFSGRAVNEKLFF.

This clonotype has only one observation. The chain joins TRBV7-9 to TRBJ1-4, with D uncertain. Per the germline V gene, CDR1 is SEHNR and CDR2 is FQNEAQ (reference sequence). V shed 1 base and J shed 11 bases, with 35 bases lying between them. This CDR3 contains 21 residues. The CDR3 sequence: CASSLEPRQPPCCWRKDKLFF. CDR3 nucleotide sequence: TGTGCCAGCAGCTTAGAACCGAGACAACCCCCATGCTGCTGGCGCAAAGATAAACTGTTTTTT.

About this clonotype: A much larger clone lies a single base off, so this may be a read error. The chain employs TRBV5-1 and TRBJ2-1, with 13 bases fitting TRBD2. Looked up from germline, CDR1 is SGHRS and CDR2 is YFSETQ. The length of the CDR3 is 16 residues. V was pared by 5 bases and J by 5 bases, with 7 bases of the junction left unmatched. The CDR3 sequence: CASSTTSGGNHNEQFF. The CDR3 DNA reads TGCGCCAGCAGTACGACTAGCGGGGGGAACCACAATGAGCAGTTCTTC.

With respect to this clonotype: A much larger clone differs by one base, so this may be a read error. V gene TRBV6-5 combines with J gene TRBJ2-1; the D gene is possibly TRBD1 (5 bases). The J call may be wrong; the DNA end is better matched by TRBJ2-7. Germline CDR1 reads MNHEY; CDR2 reads SVGAGI. The CDR3 spans 15 residues. The CDR3 nucleotides read TGTGCCAGCAGCGGCCAGGGCCCCGTCTCGGAAGAGCAGTACTTC. It encodes CASSGQGPVSEEQYF.

This chain links TRBV5-1 with TRBJ1-1; perhaps TRBD1 as D (6 bases). This CDR3 is 14 amino acids long. Trimming removed 1 base at V and 3 bases at J, with 10 bases between. The germline V gene encodes CDR1 SGHRS and CDR2 YFSETQ. DNA of the CDR3: TGCGCCAGCAGCTTGACAGGGCCAGACACTGAAGCTTTCTTT. Translation: CASSLTGPDTEAFF. Looking up the rest from reference TRBV5-1 and TRBJ1-1 gives the full variable domain: KAGVTQTPRYLIKTRGQQVTLSCSPISGHRSVSWYQQTPGQGLQFLFEYFSETQRNKGNFPGRFSGRQFSNSRSEMNVSTLELGDSALYLCASSLTGPDTEAFFGQGTRLTVV.

Worth noting for this clonotype: A read error may explain this, as a much larger clone is one base away. V usage is TRBV10-3 and J usage is TRBJ2-5, with D perhaps being TRBD1 or TRBD2 (6 bases each). The CDR3 covers 15 residues. CDR1 is ENHRY, CDR2 SYGVKD, per germline. The CDR3 here is CAISGSKGGGEIQYF. The CDR3 DNA reads as TGTGCCATCAGTGGGTCGAAGGGGGGAGGAGAGATCCAGTACTTC.

This clonotype occurred many times. The chain couples TRBV6-6 to TRBJ1-5; D unresolved. This CDR3 is built from 16 residues. Trimming left V 4 bases short and J 0 bases short, with 13 bases between. Germline V gives CDR1 MNHNY, CDR2 SVGAGI (reference sequence). CDR3 amino acids: CASSWIPDYSNQPQHF. The CDR3, as DNA: TGTGCCAGCAGTTGGATTCCAGATTATAGCAATCAGCCCCAGCATTTT.

For this clonotype: A much more abundant neighbour one base away suggests this may be a read error. V usage is TRBV20-1 and J usage is TRBJ2-5; D not certain. Germline V gene sequence: CDR1 DFQATT, CDR2 SNEGSKA (reference sequence). This CDR3 region has 12 residues. CDR3 sequence: CSASVPEKTPYF. The CDR3 nucleotides are TGCAGTGCTAGCGTACCTGAGAAGACCCCGTACTTC.

This clonotype was counted between two and nine times. This chain joins TRBV28 and TRBJ2-3; possibly TRBD1 for D (6 bases). In germline, CDR1 is MDHEN, CDR2 SYDVKM. The CDR3 covers 14 residues. V dropped 5 bases and J dropped 10 bases, with 19 bases sitting between them. For the CDR3, the DNA is TGTGCCAGCAGTGGCCGTAGTTGGGACAAAGCGCAGTATTTT. As protein: CASSGRSWDKAQYF.

Points on this clonotype: This is likely a read error, given that the CDR3 carries no conserved phenylalanine or tryptophan at its end. The DNA is omitted, as the CDR3 cannot be located on it reliably, and the CDR3 follows TCRdb's listing. The chain recombines TRBV20-1 with TRBJ2-7; the D call TRBD1 from the table was never checked on the DNA. Germline V gene lookup returns CDR1 DFQATT and CDR2 SNEGSKA (reference sequence). The CDR3 has 11 residues if both end residues are counted. The CDR3 protein is CSARQGNEQSY.

This clonotype came up many times. A much larger clone differs from this one at a single base, so this may be a read error. The rearrangement joins TRBV12-5 to TRBJ2-2; D is undetermined. Deletions cut 3 bases from V and 5 bases from J, with 19 bases between. CDR1 LGHNT and CDR2 FRNRAP come from the germline V gene. The CDR3 runs 17 residues. Here the CDR3 reads CASGFARQGDDTGELFF. The CDR3 DNA reads TGTGCTAGTGGTTTCGCACGGCAAGGTGATGATACCGGGGAGCTGTTTTTT.

As for this clonotype: A read error may be the cause here, since a much bigger clone is one base away. The V and J genes are TRBV5-1 and TRBJ2-7; D possibly corresponds to TRBD2 (6 bases). Deletions cut 4 bases from V and 3 bases from J, with 14 bases between. This CDR3 spans 14 amino acids. Germline CDR1 and CDR2: SGHRS and YFSETQ. This CDR3 reads CASSAGASDYEQYF. CDR3 sequence (DNA): TGCGCCAGCAGCGCCGGGGCTAGCGACTACGAGCAGTACTTC.

Comment on this clonotype: This may be a read error, as it is one base from a much larger clone. V usage is TRBV30 and J usage is TRBJ1-4, with D maybe TRBD1 (6 bases). The CDR3 runs to 13 residues. Germline V gene data show CDR1 as GTSNPN and CDR2 as SVGIG (reference sequence). The CDR3 region is CAWSVGANKKLFF. The CDR3 DNA sequence: TGTGCCTGGAGTGTGGGGGCTAATAAAAAACTGTTTTTT.